The 25 T cell receptor beta chains presented below share a single source sample, sequenced in a study of regulatory dendritic cells for organ transplantation. The assay was immunoSEQ multiplex PCR, and TCRdb's table has in-frame clones only and misses some. Of approximately 12,000 clones listed, about 70% are singletons. Sorted T cells were CFSE-labeled and cultured 5 days with allogeneic regulatory or mature dendritic cells at 1:10. For these TCRs, the target antigens are not known. The sequenced sample was naive CD4+ T cells from blood cultured with regulatory dendritic cells. The sample's subset: CD45RA+ naive T cells. The receptors originated from a human donor in good health.

The V and J genes are TRBV7-2 and TRBJ2-2, with TRBD1 matching 7 bases. The CDR3 length is 14 residues. V dropped 6 bases and J dropped 2; count of bases not matched to a gene: 3. In germline, CDR1 is SGHTA, CDR2 FQGNSA. CDR3 sequence reads: CASRRDRNTGELFF. For the CDR3, the DNA is TGTGCCAGCAGACGGGACAGAAACACCGGGGAGCTGTTTTTT. Drawing the rest from reference TRBV7-2 and TRBJ2-2, the complete variable domain is GAGVSQSPSNKVTEKGKDVELRCDPISGHTALYWYRQSLGQGLEFLIYFQGNSAPDKSGLPSDRFSAERTGGSVSTLTIQRTQQEDSAVYLCASRRDRNTGELFFGEGSRLTVL.

The CDR3 DNA follows: TGTGCCATCATGGCTAGCGGGGGTTTGGGATCCTACGAGCAGTACTTC. As protein: CAIMASGGLGSYEQYF. This rearrangement joins TRBV10-3 to TRBJ2-7, with 10 bases identical to TRBD2. From germline, CDR1 is ENHRY and CDR2 SYGVKD. V lost 7 bases, J lost 1 base, and 10 bases stayed unmatched. The CDR3 runs to 16 residues.

V gene TRBV4-1 combines with J gene TRBJ2-7, with 11 bases aligning to TRBD2. Germline V gives CDR1 MGHRA, CDR2 YSYEKL. J lost 5 bases, V lost 2 bases, and 11 bases had no gene match. CDR3 length equals 17 residues. This CDR3 reads CASSQRLAGIHPDEQYF. CDR3 DNA: TGCGCCAGCAGCCAAAGACTAGCGGGGATCCACCCAGACGAGCAGTACTTC.

In DNA, the CDR3 is TGTGCCAGCAGCGGTCTCATTAGCTCTGGAAACACCATATATTTT. Encoded protein: CASSGLISSGNTIYF. The chain combines TRBV6-6 with TRBJ1-3; D gene uncertain. This CDR3 region has 15 residues. Deletions cut 6 bases from V and 0 bases from J, with 12 bases between. CDR1 is MNHNY, CDR2 SVGAGI, per germline (reference sequence).

This chain links TRBV4-1 with TRBJ1-3; perhaps TRBD1 as D (6 bases). Germline loops: CDR1 MGHRA, CDR2 YSYEKL. CDR3 size: 16 residues. The germline V and J ends were trimmed by 1 base and 2 bases, with 12 bases remaining between them. CDR3 loop: CASSQGGTRPGNTIYF. The CDR3 nucleotides are TGCGCCAGCAGCCAAGGGGGGACACGACCTGGAAACACCATATATTTT.

This chain joins TRBV6-6 and TRBJ2-5, with D possibly matching TRBD1 (6 bases). Germline V lookup: CDR1 MNHNY, CDR2 SVGAGI (reference sequence). The V end was cut by 2 bases, the J end by 5 bases, with 12 bases between. This CDR3 is 14 amino acids long. The CDR3 sequence: CASSYRTVAETQYF. CDR3 DNA sequence: TGTGCCAGCAGTTACCGGACAGTCGCGGAGACCCAGTACTTC.

The genes are TRBV7-2 and TRBJ1-5, with 7 bases identical to TRBD1. This CDR3 region has 13 residues. CDR1 is SGHTA and CDR2 is FQGNSA in the germline V gene. J gave up 7 bases and V 5 bases, and 5 bases lay outside the gene matches. The CDR3 DNA follows: TGTGCCAGCAGCGCCAGGGGGTCACAGCCCCAGCATTTT. Protein sequence: CASSARGSQPQHF.

J is TRBJ1-1 and V is TRBV6-5, with TRBD1 as a possible D gene (6 bases). CDR1 and CDR2 (germline): MNHEY, SVGAGI. This CDR3 comprises 16 residues. Deletions cut 3 bases from V and 4 bases from J, with 18 bases between. CDR3 sequence (DNA): TGTGCCAGCAGTTATAGAAGGACAGAATTGATCACTGAAGCTTTCTTT. Translation gives CASSYRRTELITEAFF.

The chain has TRBV4-2 and TRBJ2-7; 10 bases fit TRBD2. Germline lookup yields CDR1 LGHNA and CDR2 YNFKEQ. The junction had 9 bases not matched to a gene; V was cut back by 0 bases and J by 7 bases. The CDR3 length is 16 residues. CDR3 in amino acids: CASSQDAPSGGREQYF. DNA for the CDR3: TGTGCCAGCAGCCAAGACGCCCCTAGCGGGGGTAGGGAGCAGTACTTC.

The chain's CDR3 is CASSSGQSNNSPLHF. DNA of the CDR3: TGTGCCAGCAGCTCGGGACAGTCTAATAATTCACCCCTCCACTTT. The rearrangement joins TRBV5-4 to TRBJ1-6, with 7 bases fitting TRBD1. The V gene's germline CDR1 is SGHNT and CDR2 YYREEE (reference sequence). V lost 3 bases and J lost 5; bases outside the gene matches: 5. The CDR3 covers 15 residues.

This clone was found a few times. This rearrangement joins TRBV7-6 to TRBJ1-6, with TRBD1 matching 7 bases. After removal of 4 bases from V and 7 bases from J, the junction contained 7 bases not matched to a gene. Germline V gives CDR1 SGHVS, CDR2 FNYEAQ. The CDR3 has 15 residues. The CDR3 spells CASSSLAGGNSPLHF. CDR3 DNA sequence: TGTGCCAGCAGCTCCCTTGCAGGGGGGAATTCACCCCTCCACTTT.

The rearrangement links TRBV6-1 to TRBJ2-5; unclear D gene. This CDR3 has 19 residues. Trimming took 4 bases from V and 2 from J, leaving 26 bases between them. The germline gives CDR1 MNHNS, CDR2 SASEGT. CDR3 region: CASSARTWSQIPNQETQYF. CDR3 nucleotides: TGTGCCAGCAGTGCTCGAACTTGGTCCCAAATCCCTAATCAAGAGACCCAGTACTTC.

The chain links TRBV5-1 to TRBJ2-7; D unresolved. The CDR3 runs to 14 residues. V was trimmed by 2 bases and J by 4 bases, leaving 13 bases between them. CDR1 is SGHRS, CDR2 YFSETQ, per germline. CDR3 DNA sequence: TGCGCCAGCAGCTTACTATCTGACCCGTACGAGCAGTACTTC. Protein sequence: CASSLLSDPYEQYF.

This rearrangement joins TRBV2 to TRBJ1-6, with D maybe TRBD1 (5 bases). Germline lookup yields CDR1 SNHLY and CDR2 FYNNEI. CDR3 size: 16 residues. Trimming stripped 2 bases from V and 9 bases from J, with 17 bases between. CDR3 coding DNA: TGTGCCAGCAGTGAACTGGGGCAGGATTTTGGTTCACCCCTCCACTTT. This gives the protein CASSELGQDFGSPLHF.

The chain combines TRBV6-1 with TRBJ2-7, with D maybe TRBD1 (8 bases). Trimming cost V 10 bases and J 4 bases, with 23 bases left between them. The length of the CDR3 is 15 residues. CDR1 MNHNS and CDR2 SASEGT come from the germline V gene. The CDR3 bases are TGTGCCACTAGGGGAGCGGGACAGGCCACATACGAGCAGTACTTC. Translating it yields CATRGAGQATYEQYF.

CDR3 region: CASRIAAGQETQYF. In nucleotides, the CDR3 is TGTGCCAGCAGAATAGCGGCTGGCCAAGAGACCCAGTACTTC. The chain joins TRBV6-6 to TRBJ2-5, with D maybe TRBD2 (6 bases). V was trimmed by 6 bases and J by 1 base, leaving 12 bases between them. Germline V gene lookup returns CDR1 MNHNY and CDR2 SVGAGI (reference sequence). CDR3 length: 14 amino acids.

This chain joins TRBV4-2 and TRBJ1-1; no definite D call. The V end was cut by 5 bases, the J end by 1 base, with 8 bases between. Germline V lookup: CDR1 LGHNA, CDR2 YNFKEQ. The CDR3 length is 13 residues. The chain's CDR3 is CASSELWNTEAFF. For the CDR3, the DNA is TGTGCCAGCAGCGAGCTTTGGAACACTGAAGCTTTCTTT.

J is TRBJ2-1 and V is TRBV6-5; weak D call: TRBD2 (6 bases). Trimming stripped 3 bases from V and 3 bases from J, with 12 bases between. CDR1 MNHEY and CDR2 SVGAGI come from the germline V gene. CDR3 size: 15 residues. The CDR3 sequence is CASSYVRGSYNEQFF. The DNA for the CDR3 is TGTGCCAGCAGTTATGTCCGGGGGAGCTACAATGAGCAGTTCTTC.

This clone occurred once. The chain employs TRBV18 and TRBJ2-7; no firm D call. The V and J ends lost 3 bases and 4 bases respectively, with 13 bases between them. Germline CDR1 and CDR2: KGHSH and LQKENI. This CDR3 has 14 residues. The CDR3 is CASSPFLEDYEQYF. DNA for the CDR3: TGTGCCAGCTCACCGTTTCTCGAGGATTACGAGCAGTACTTC.

The CDR3 protein is CASSRQGANTEAFF. The CDR3 nucleotides are TGCGCCAGCAGCAGACAGGGAGCGAACACTGAAGCTTTCTTT. The rearrangement joins TRBV5-1 to TRBJ1-1; 7 nucleotides line up with TRBD1. Losses at the gene ends were 4 bases for V and 1 base for J; bases not matched to a gene: 4. Germline V gene lookup returns CDR1 SGHRS and CDR2 YFSETQ. The CDR3 runs to 14 residues.

The chain recombines TRBV5-1 with TRBJ2-7; a weak D match, TRBD2 (6 bases). Trimming shortened V by 4 bases and J by 0 bases, and 17 bases separated the two germline ends. Germline CDR1 is SGHRS and CDR2 is YFSETQ. This CDR3 contains 16 residues. The CDR3 bases are TGCGCCAGCAGCCCCCCGTTGCGGGGTGACTCCTACGAGCAGTACTTC. This translates into CASSPPLRGDSYEQYF.

This chain connects TRBV7-6 to TRBJ1-3; D unclear. CDR3 size: 15 residues. Germline CDR1 is SGHVS and CDR2 is FNYEAQ. V lost 2 bases and J 0 bases, leaving 8 bases between the germline ends. The chain's CDR3 is CASSLMGSSGNTIYF. The CDR3 coding sequence is TGTGCCAGCAGCTTAATGGGGAGCTCTGGAAACACCATATATTTT.

This clone was observed a few times. CDR3 sequence reads: CASSPQQGNTGELFF. The CDR3 nucleotides read TGTGCCAGCTCACCACAGCAGGGGAACACCGGGGAGCTGTTTTTT. This chain connects TRBV18 to TRBJ2-2, with D perhaps matching TRBD1 (5 bases). The germline V and J ends were trimmed by 1 base and 1 base, with 7 bases remaining between them. In germline, CDR1 is KGHSH, CDR2 LQKENI. The CDR3 contains 15 residues.

Only one count was recorded for this clone. This chain uses TRBV6-1 with TRBJ1-5; 7 bases align to TRBD1. With 1 base clipped from V and 7 bases from J, the junction kept 7 bases outside the gene matches. The V gene's germline CDR1 is MNHNS and CDR2 SASEGT. The CDR3 runs 15 residues. In DNA form, the CDR3 reads TGTGCCAGCAGTGAAGGTGTCAGGGGGTCCCAGCCCCAGCATTTT. Its translation: CASSEGVRGSQPQHF.

In its sample, this clone was seen a few times. The chain combines TRBV2 with TRBJ1-5, with D unresolved. V was pared by 2 bases and J by 1 base, with 9 bases between. CDR1 is SNHLY and CDR2 is FYNNEI in the germline V gene. This CDR3 is built from 15 residues. The CDR3 protein is CASSEPYYSNQPQHF. CDR3 nucleotide sequence: TGTGCCAGCAGTGAACCCTACTACAGCAATCAGCCCCAGCATTTT.